The next 23 T cell receptor beta chains were all read from a single sample in a study of neoadjuvant anti-PD-1 for oral cavity cancer. Assay used: immunoSEQ multiplex PCR; TCRdb lists only in-frame clones, some missing. The sample records about 14,000 clones, 60% to 65% being singletons. The starting material was PBMCs, obtained before nivolumab (anti-PD-1) treatment. Source of these receptors: a person between 35 and 79 years old with oral cavity squamous cell carcinoma.

The chain employs TRBV5-1 and TRBJ1-1, with D possibly being TRBD1 (6 bases). Looked up from germline, CDR1 is SGHRS and CDR2 is YFSETQ. V lost 4 bases, J lost 7 bases, and 17 bases lay in between. The CDR3 is made up of 14 amino acids. The CDR3 spells CASSPGGTRGEAFF. Here the CDR3 DNA reads TGCGCCAGCAGCCCCGGGGGGACAAGGGGTGAAGCTTTCTTT.

The chain employs TRBV27 and TRBJ1-2; D is undetermined. The V gene lost 5 bases and the J gene lost 7 bases, with 17 bases spanning the gap. The CDR3 runs to 14 residues. The germline gives CDR1 MNHEY, CDR2 SMNVEV (reference sequence). The CDR3 DNA follows: TGTGCCAGCAGTATTTCCCTGGAGGGCGGTGGCTACACCTTC. It encodes CASSISLEGGGYTF.

V is TRBV4-1 and J is TRBJ2-7; D might be TRBD1 (6 bases). The V gene lost 4 bases and the J gene lost 0 bases, with 13 bases spanning the gap. This CDR3 region has 15 residues. Per germline, CDR1 MGHRA and CDR2 YSYEKL. CDR3 in DNA: TGCGCCAGCAGCCGCCTCCAGGGGACCTCCTACGAGCAGTACTTC. This gives the protein CASSRLQGTSYEQYF.

J is TRBJ2-4 and V is TRBV11-2; D is undetermined. Germline V lookup: CDR1 SGHAT, CDR2 FQNNGV. The CDR3 spans 15 residues. Trimming shortened V by 4 bases and J by 1 base, and 11 bases separated the two germline ends. The CDR3, as DNA: TGTGCCAGCAGCTCCCTAAGAGGTGCCAAAAACATTCAGTACTTC. Its protein product is CASSSLRGAKNIQYF.

The rearrangement uses TRBV11-2 and TRBJ2-3, with D perhaps being TRBD1 or TRBD2 (5 bases each). The CDR3 runs to 15 residues. V shed 5 bases and J shed 4 bases, with 16 bases lying between them. Germline V CDR1 and CDR2: SGHAT, FQNNGV. Written as DNA, the CDR3 is TGTGCCAGCAGCCGAGGGGCGAAGGCCTCAGATACGCAGTATTTT. It yields the protein CASSRGAKASDTQYF.

This clone is a singleton in its sample. The chain joins TRBV5-1 to TRBJ2-5, with D perhaps given as TRBD1 or TRBD2 (7 bases each). CDR1 and CDR2 (germline): SGHRS, YFSETQ. V lost 4 bases, J lost 5 bases, and 21 bases lay in between. The CDR3 spans 16 residues. The CDR3 here is CASSTLAGQGGETQYF. The DNA of the CDR3 is TGCGCCAGCAGCACCCTCGCCGGGCAGGGGGGGGAGACCCAGTACTTC.

The CDR3 sequence is CASSSPGRAGSSYEQYF. DNA of the CDR3: TGTGCCAGCAGCTCCCCAGGAAGAGCGGGTAGCTCCTACGAGCAGTACTTC. The genes are TRBV13 and TRBJ2-7; D is perhaps TRBD2 (6 bases). CDR3 length: 17 residues. V lost 4 bases, J lost 0 bases, and 19 bases lay in between. The V gene's germline CDR1 is PRHDT and CDR2 FYEKMQ (reference sequence).

The chain recombines TRBV29-1 with TRBJ2-7; 11 bases match TRBD2. Trimming took 4 bases from V and 6 from J; bases not matched to a gene: 11. Germline values: CDR1 SQVTM, CDR2 ANQGSEA. CDR3 length equals 15 residues. Here the CDR3 reads CSVGVLAGVLREQYF. Written as DNA, the CDR3 is TGCAGCGTTGGTGTACTAGCGGGAGTCCTACGCGAGCAGTACTTC.

The chain joins TRBV6-1 to TRBJ1-1; no reliable D call. V lost 2 bases, J lost 1 base, and 8 bases lay in between. Germline V CDR1 and CDR2: MNHNS, SASEGT. The CDR3 consists of 14 residues. CDR3 sequence reads: CASSELGANTEAFF. The CDR3, as DNA: TGTGCCAGCAGTGAATTAGGAGCGAACACTGAAGCTTTCTTT.

The chain recombines TRBV5-4 with TRBJ2-2, with a possible D match to TRBD2 (6 bases). V was clipped by 5 bases and J by 5 bases, with 13 bases between them. The germline V gene encodes CDR1 SGHNT and CDR2 YYREEE (reference sequence). The CDR3 is 14 residues long. CDR3 nucleotides: TGTGCCAGCAGTTACTACCGGGGGACCGGGGAGCTGTTTTTT. Translating gives CASSYYRGTGELFF.

The chain has TRBV9 and TRBJ2-3; D is ambiguous. CDR3 length: 15 residues. Germline V gene data show CDR1 as SGDLS and CDR2 as YYNGEE. The V gene lost 0 bases and the J gene lost 2 bases, with 10 bases spanning the gap. The CDR3 DNA is TGTGCCAGCAGCGTAGCTGGGCTGGACACAGATACGCAGTATTTT. Protein product: CASSVAGLDTDTQYF.

The chain employs TRBV7-9 and TRBJ1-2, with a possible D match to TRBD1 (6 bases). Germline values: CDR1 SEHNR, CDR2 FQNEAQ (reference sequence). V was pared by 2 bases and J by 7 bases, with 11 bases between. This CDR3 is 13 amino acids long. The CDR3 sequence is CASSLNTGSGYTF. In DNA form, the CDR3 reads TGTGCCAGCAGCTTAAACACAGGGAGTGGCTACACCTTC.

This chain uses TRBV4-1 with TRBJ1-5, with 7 bases lining up with TRBD1. The CDR3 runs 17 residues. Germline loops: CDR1 MGHRA, CDR2 YSYEKL. After removal of 4 bases from V and 5 bases from J, the junction contained 14 bases not matched to a gene. The CDR3 protein is CASSPHGGQRRYQPQHF. CDR3 sequence (DNA): TGCGCCAGCAGCCCTCACGGGGGACAGCGACGGTATCAGCCCCAGCATTTT.

This clone was recorded a few times. The chain recombines TRBV27 with TRBJ1-2, with 9 bases lining up with TRBD1. This CDR3 has 14 residues. Germline assignment: CDR1 MNHEY and CDR2 SMNVEV (reference sequence). V was clipped by 5 bases and J by 8 bases; unmatched bases: 9. The CDR3 bases are TGTGCCAGCAGTCCCAAGGGACAGGGATACGGCTACACCTTC. Protein sequence: CASSPKGQGYGYTF.

The chain couples TRBV9 to TRBJ2-2; TRBD2 is a possible D gene (6 bases). V was cut by 3 bases and J by 3 bases, with 15 bases left in between. The CDR3 contains 16 residues. In germline, CDR1 is SGDLS, CDR2 YYNGEE. The CDR3: CASSAVQGLHTGELFF. The DNA of the CDR3 is TGTGCCAGCAGCGCGGTTCAGGGACTCCACACCGGGGAGCTGTTTTTT.

The chain recombines TRBV30 with TRBJ2-3; possibly TRBD2 for D (6 bases). V lost 3 bases, J lost 2 bases, and 12 bases lay in between. The germline V gene encodes CDR1 GTSNPN and CDR2 SVGIG (reference sequence). CDR3 length: 14 residues. CDR3 nucleotide sequence: TGTGCCTGGAGCGTCACTAGCCCCACAGATACGCAGTATTTT. As protein: CAWSVTSPTDTQYF. The entire variable domain, with the rest obtained from reference TRBV30 and TRBJ2-3, is as follows: SQTIHQWPATLVQPVGSPLSLECTVEGTSNPNLYWYRQAAGRGLQLLFYSVGIGQISSEVPQNLSASRPQDRQFILSSKKLLLSDSGFYLCAWSVTSPTDTQYFGPGTRLTVL.

This chain links TRBV10-3 with TRBJ2-7; no clear D. V shed 8 bases and J shed 6 bases, with 11 bases lying between them. Germline V lookup: CDR1 ENHRY, CDR2 SYGVKD. The CDR3 is 11 residues long. In nucleotides, the CDR3 is TGTGCCATCGGACCTCGACGCGAGCAGTACTTC. It encodes CAIGPRREQYF.

This clone has just one count. The chain carries TRBV9 and TRBJ1-2; 9 nucleotides match TRBD1. CDR3 length: 14 amino acids. Trimming took 0 bases from V and 7 from J; bases not matched to a gene: 4. CDR1 SGDLS and CDR2 YYNGEE come from the germline V gene. CDR3 amino acids: CASSVEGQGAGYTF. The CDR3 DNA sequence: TGTGCCAGCAGCGTAGAGGGACAGGGCGCTGGCTACACCTTC.

The table lists this clone with a count of one. This sequence joins TRBV5-4 and TRBJ2-1; 11 bases are shared with TRBD2. Trimming at V came to 1 base and at J to 9 bases, leaving 15 bases not matched to a gene. CDR1 is SGHNT, CDR2 YYREEE, per germline (reference sequence). There are 18 residues in the CDR3. This chain's CDR3 is CASSLYSGGAGSKIEQFF. The DNA for the CDR3 is TGTGCCAGCAGCTTGTATAGCGGGGGGGCCGGATCGAAAATTGAGCAGTTCTTC.

This clone was counted a few times. This chain joins TRBV4-1 and TRBJ1-3, with a tentative D call TRBD1 (5 bases). The CDR3 has 17 residues. The germline V gene encodes CDR1 MGHRA and CDR2 YSYEKL. Trimming took off 0 bases at V and 0 bases at J, with 12 bases between the two ends. This CDR3 reads CASSQDPRGHSGNTIYF. The CDR3 bases are TGCGCCAGCAGCCAAGACCCCCGCGGACACTCTGGAAACACCATATATTTT.

The chain combines TRBV5-4 with TRBJ2-3, with TRBD2 identical over 7 bases. Unmatched junction bases numbered 7, after V lost 3 bases and J lost 9 bases. The CDR3 runs to 13 residues. The germline V gene encodes CDR1 SGHNT and CDR2 YYREEE (reference sequence). The CDR3, as DNA: TGTGCCAGCAGCTATGGGGGGGAGGGGACGCAGTATTTT. Its translation is CASSYGGEGTQYF.

The chain's CDR3 is CASRNLGLWGEQFF. In DNA, the CDR3 is TGTGCCAGTAGAAATTTGGGTCTATGGGGTGAGCAGTTCTTC. V gene TRBV19 combines with J gene TRBJ2-1; D is ambiguous. The V and J ends lost 6 bases and 9 bases respectively, with 18 bases between them. Germline CDR1 LNHDA, CDR2 SQIVND (reference sequence). The CDR3 loop spans 14 amino acids.

The V call is TRBV29-1, the J call TRBJ1-1; 11 positions agree with TRBD1. CDR1 SQVTM and CDR2 ANQGSEA come from the germline V gene. This CDR3 spans 14 amino acids. V trimming: 5 bases; J trimming: 6 bases; junction bases outside the gene matches: 8. Written as DNA, the CDR3 is TGCAGCGTTACCCCTGGGGGACAGGGGGCTGAAGCTTTCTTT. As protein: CSVTPGGQGAEAFF.